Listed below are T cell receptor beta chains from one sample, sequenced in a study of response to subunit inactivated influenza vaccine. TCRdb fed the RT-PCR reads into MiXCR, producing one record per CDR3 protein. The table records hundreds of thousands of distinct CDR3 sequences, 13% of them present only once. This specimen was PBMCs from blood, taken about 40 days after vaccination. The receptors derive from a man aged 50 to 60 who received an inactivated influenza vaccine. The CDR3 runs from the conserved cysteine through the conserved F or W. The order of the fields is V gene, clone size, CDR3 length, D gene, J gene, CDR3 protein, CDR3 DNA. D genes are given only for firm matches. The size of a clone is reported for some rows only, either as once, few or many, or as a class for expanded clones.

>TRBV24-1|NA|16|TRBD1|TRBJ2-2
CATSEGQKMNTGELFF
TGTGCCACCAGTGAGGGACAGAAAATGAACACCGGGGAGCTGTTTTTT
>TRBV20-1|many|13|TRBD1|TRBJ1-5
CSARTGGNQPQHF
TGCAGTGCTAGGACAGGGGGCAATCAGCCCCAGCATTTT
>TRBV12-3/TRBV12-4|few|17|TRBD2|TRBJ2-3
CASTGTSGGARADTQYF
TGTGCCAGCACCGGGACTAGCGGGGGGGCCCGCGCAGATACGCAGTATTTT
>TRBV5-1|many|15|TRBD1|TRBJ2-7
CASSLQPGQTYEQYF
TGCGCCAGCAGCCTCCAGCCGGGACAGACTTACGAGCAGTACTTC
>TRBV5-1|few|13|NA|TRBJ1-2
CASSLSGADGYTF
TGCGCCAGCAGCTTGTCAGGGGCGGATGGCTACACCTTC
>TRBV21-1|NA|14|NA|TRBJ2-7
CASWEGRNEDEQYF
TGTGCCAGCTGGGAGGGGCGAAACGAGGACGAGCAGTACTTC
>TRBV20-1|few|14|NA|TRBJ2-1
CSVNEGGTGNEQFF
TGCAGTGTTAACGAGGGTGGGACCGGCAATGAGCAGTTCTTC
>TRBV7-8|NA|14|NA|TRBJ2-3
CASSLLGRTDTQYF
TGTGCCAGCAGCTTGCTTGGCCGCACAGATACGCAGTATTTT
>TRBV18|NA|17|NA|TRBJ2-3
CASSPPIGTSTADTQYF
TGTGCCAGCTCACCCCCTATCGGGACATCTACGGCAGATACGCAGTATTTT
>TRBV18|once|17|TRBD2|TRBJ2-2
CASSPPRLAGNTGELFF
TGTGCCAGCTCACCTCCTCGACTAGCGGGAAACACCGGGGAGCTGTTTTTT
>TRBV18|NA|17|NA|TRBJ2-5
CASSLPAQGFPMETQYF
TGTGCCAGCTCGCTACCGGCACAGGGCTTTCCTATGGAGACCCAGTACTTC
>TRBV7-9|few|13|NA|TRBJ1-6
CASSPSPTSPLHF
TGTGCCAGCAGCCCGAGTCCGACTTCACCCCTCCACTTT
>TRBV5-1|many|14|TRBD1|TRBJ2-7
CASSFVGTAYEQYF
TGCGCCAGCAGCTTTGTTGGGACAGCGTACGAGCAGTACTTC
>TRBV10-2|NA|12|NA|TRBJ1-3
CASRGQGNTIYF
TGCGCCAGCAGAGGACAGGGAAACACCATATATTTT
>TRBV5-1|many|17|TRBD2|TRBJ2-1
CASSTGLAGGPNNEQFF
TGCGCCAGCAGCACGGGACTAGCGGGAGGGCCCAACAATGAGCAGTTCTTC
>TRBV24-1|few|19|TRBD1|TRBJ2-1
CATSDPSIGQGSAIDEQFF
TGTGCCACCAGTGACCCCTCCATTGGACAGGGGTCCGCCATCGATGAGCAGTTCTTC
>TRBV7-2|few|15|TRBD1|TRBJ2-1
CASTIVGQPYNEQFF
TGTGCCAGCACCATAGTGGGACAGCCCTACAATGAGCAGTTCTTC
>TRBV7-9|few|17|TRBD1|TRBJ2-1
CASSLFGQGWIDNEQFF
TGTGCCAGCAGCCTCTTTGGACAGGGATGGATCGACAATGAGCAGTTCTTC
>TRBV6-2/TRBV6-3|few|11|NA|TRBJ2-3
CASSYPGPQYF
TGTGCCAGCAGTTACCCCGGGCCGCAGTATTTT
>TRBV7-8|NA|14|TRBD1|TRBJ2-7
CASSSRTGLYEQYF
TGTGCCAGCAGCTCCCGGACAGGGCTCTACGAGCAGTACTTC
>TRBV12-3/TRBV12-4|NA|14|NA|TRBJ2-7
CASNLQGSSYEQYF
TGTGCCAGCAATTTACAGGGTTCCTCCTACGAGCAGTACTTC
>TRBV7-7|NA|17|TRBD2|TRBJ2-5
CASSLNFGLAGSETQYF
TGTGCTAGCAGCTTAAACTTTGGACTAGCGGGGTCGGAGACCCAGTACTTC
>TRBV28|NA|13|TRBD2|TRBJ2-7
CASRRREVPEQYF
TGTGCCAGCAGGCGGCGGGAGGTACCCGAGCAGTACTTC
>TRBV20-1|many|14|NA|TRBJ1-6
CSASLGGPRSPLHF
TGCAGTGCTAGCCTTGGAGGGCCACGGTCACCCCTCCACTTT
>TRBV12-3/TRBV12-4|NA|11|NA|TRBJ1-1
CASSSGFHAFF
TGTGCCAGCAGTTCAGGTTTTCATGCTTTCTTT
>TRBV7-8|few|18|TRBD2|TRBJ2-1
CASSLARWASGNYNEQFF
TGTGCCAGCAGCTTAGCGCGTTGGGCTAGCGGGAACTACAATGAGCAGTTCTTC
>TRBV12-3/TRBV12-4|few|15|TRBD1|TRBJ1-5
CASSLGRGHDQPQHF
TGTGCCAGCAGCTTGGGCAGGGGGCACGATCAGCCCCAGCATTTT